Sequencing of this TCR beta chain was carried out in a study of human T cells and chemical hapten exposure. Study-level findings and limits: Alopecia affecting every donor means their immune response may not match healthy people's.

Time point in this sample: patch test 3, about 24 weeks after DPC sensitization. Treatment given: therapeutic diphenylcyclopropenone sensitization with weekly scalp DPC. Donors, patients with alopecia ranging from 18 to 70 years old and judged suitable for DPC, provided samples. This clonotype was seen ten or more times. Antigen specificity is unknown. One entry per CDR3 protein results from TCRdb running MiXCR on the RACE reads. Of roughly 50,000 distinct CDR3 sequences detected, approximately 9.9% appear once; the ten largest clones hold around a sixth. After removal of 5 bases from V and 4 bases from J, the junction contained 10 bases not matched to a gene. Germline V gene lookup returns CDR1 KGHSH and CDR2 LQKENI. CDR3 length: 15 amino acids.

The TCR was taken from a middle-aged woman with alopecia areata. Some clones in this sample may be carry-over from other donors' samples. Sequenced material: whole blood, taken in connection with sensitization to the hapten diphenylcyclopropenone (DPC). The chain recombines TRBV18 with TRBJ1-1; the match to TRBD1 covers 7 bases. The CDR3 spells CASSAGQRRPTEAFF. The CDR3 DNA follows: TGTGCCAGCTCAGCGGGACAGCGAAGGCCCACTGAAGCTTTCTTT. Full variable domain (outside the CDR3, taken from reference TRBV18 and TRBJ1-1): NAGVMQNPRHLVRRRGQEARLRCSPMKGHSHVYWYRQLPEEGLKFMVYLQKENIIDESGMPKERFSAEFPKEGPSILRIQQVVRGDSAAYFCASSAGQRRPTEAFFGQGTRLTVV.